Listed below are T cell receptor beta chains from one sample, sequenced in a study of vaccination and CD4 T cells after COVID-19. Their recognized antigens are unknown. From the PCR reads, TCRdb called clonotypes with MiXCR, one entry per CDR3 protein. The table has some 11,000 distinct CDR3 sequences, approximately 25% seen once. This sample comprised CD4+ T cells from blood, cultured in vitro, obtained after SARS-CoV-2 vaccination. Receptor source: a human donor who had recovered from COVID-19. Both conserved end residues are part of each CDR3. A D gene is named only where the DNA matches it firmly. Only some rows state a clone size, as once, few, many or a class for expanded clones.

clone size,V gene,J gene,D gene,CDR3 protein,CDR3 DNA
few,TRBV20-1,TRBJ1-1,.,CSARTSAGQGNTEAFF,TGCAGTGCTAGAACCAGCGCCGGGCAGGGCAACACTGAAGCTTTCTTT
few,TRBV2,TRBJ2-5,.,CASRPEETQYF,TGTGCCAGCAGACCCGAAGAGACCCAGTACTTC
few,TRBV20-1,TRBJ2-7,TRBD2,CSATSGLAGGSYEQYF,TGCAGTGCTACAAGTGGACTAGCGGGAGGTTCCTACGAGCAGTACTTC
.,TRBV9,TRBJ2-1,.,CASSVNNNEQFF,TGTGCCAGCAGCGTAAACAACAATGAGCAGTTCTTC
.,TRBV21-1,TRBJ2-1,.,CASSKEGGDYPNEQFF,TGTGCCAGCAGCAAAGAGGGTGGGGACTACCCCAATGAGCAGTTCTTC
.,TRBV21-1,TRBJ2-7,.,CASSSGQGHEQYF,TGTGCCAGCAGCAGCGGACAGGGGCACGAGCAGTACTTC
medium-sized,TRBV27,TRBJ2-7,TRBD1,CASRLDRGTYEQYF,TGTGCCAGCAGGCTCGACAGGGGGACCTACGAGCAGTACTTC
.,TRBV6-1,TRBJ2-7,TRBD1,CASSENPGQIYEQYF,TGTGCCAGCAGTGAAAATCCGGGACAGATCTACGAGCAGTACTTC
.,TRBV20-1,TRBJ1-5,.,CSARDRGLSNQPQHF,TGCAGTGCTAGAGATAGAGGGCTAAGCAATCAGCCCCAGCATTTT
medium-sized,TRBV6-1,TRBJ1-5,TRBD1,CASMTGDRSNQPQHF,TGTGCCAGCATGACAGGGGATAGGAGCAATCAGCCCCAGCATTTT
medium-sized,TRBV10-1,TRBJ2-5,.,CASSEGGHNQETQYF,TGCGCCAGCAGTGAGGGGGGACACAACCAAGAGACCCAGTACTTC
.,TRBV19,TRBJ2-7,TRBD1,CASSIPGQEYEQYF,TGTGCCAGTAGTATTCCAGGACAGGAGTACGAGCAGTACTTC
.,TRBV28,TRBJ1-2,.,CASSFSDRTNYGYTF,TGTGCCAGCAGTTTCTCCGACAGGACTAACTATGGCTACACCTTC
medium-sized,TRBV7-9,TRBJ1-2,.,CASSLVVVTNYGYTF,TGTGCCAGCAGCTTAGTTGTGGTCACTAACTATGGCTACACCTTC
.,TRBV20-1,TRBJ2-1,TRBD2,CSAQRTGGSSYNEQFF,TGCAGTGCGCAGCGCACGGGGGGTAGCTCCTACAATGAGCAGTTCTTC
few,TRBV19,TRBJ1-2,.,CASSLGGYGYTF,TGTGCCAGTAGTCTCGGGGGCTATGGCTACACCTTC
few,TRBV20-1,TRBJ2-3,.,CSARDLYLRTDTQYF,TGCAGTGCTAGAGATCTCTACCTCCGCACAGATACGCAGTATTTT
.,TRBV24-1,TRBJ1-5,.,CATSDDDSNQPQHF,TGTGCCACCAGTGACGACGATAGCAATCAGCCCCAGCATTTT
.,TRBV7-2,TRBJ1-6,TRBD1,CASSLVPGTGVSPLHF,TGTGCCAGCAGCTTAGTCCCCGGGACAGGGGTTTCACCCCTCCACTTT
medium-sized,TRBV20-1,TRBJ1-2,.,CSARTTGSDGYTF,TGCAGTGCTAGAACTACAGGGAGCGATGGCTACACCTTC
.,TRBV7-9,TRBJ2-2,.,CASSPSRVTTGELFF,TGTGCCAGCAGCCCAAGCAGGGTAACCACCGGGGAGCTGTTTTTT
few,TRBV24-1,TRBJ2-1,.,CATSRDGSSYNEQFF,TGTGCCACCAGTAGGGACGGAAGCTCCTACAATGAGCAGTTCTTC
.,TRBV19,TRBJ1-5,.,CASNPDRNQPQHF,TGTGCCAGTAACCCGGACAGAAATCAGCCCCAGCATTTT
medium-sized,TRBV20-1,TRBJ1-5,.,CSASGGAGNQPQHF,TGCAGTGCTAGCGGTGGGGCGGGCAATCAGCCCCAGCATTTT
.,TRBV28,TRBJ1-2,.,CASIHGGRDGYTF,TGTGCCAGCATTCATGGGGGCAGAGATGGCTACACCTTC
.,TRBV4-1,TRBJ2-7,TRBD1,CASSFRTGSSYEQYF,TGCGCCAGCAGCTTCCGGACAGGGAGCTCCTACGAGCAGTACTTC
.,TRBV7-9,TRBJ2-7,.,CASSSFAGFSYEQYF,TGTGCCAGCAGCTCTTTCGCGGGCTTTTCCTACGAGCAGTACTTC
.,TRBV6-2/TRBV6-3,TRBJ2-7,TRBD2,CASTTGGGSYEQYF,TGTGCCAGCACGACTGGCGGGGGCTCCTACGAGCAGTACTTC
.,TRBV4-1,TRBJ2-3,.,CASSQVLLPDTQYF,TGCGCCAGCAGCCAAGTATTACTTCCCGATACGCAGTATTTT
few,TRBV7-3,TRBJ2-1,.,CASSQGHTYNEQFF,TGTGCCAGCAGCCAGGGACACACCTACAATGAGCAGTTCTTC
.,TRBV28,TRBJ2-7,.,CASSPSAYEQYF,TGTGCCAGCAGTCCATCGGCCTACGAGCAGTACTTC
medium-sized,TRBV7-9,TRBJ1-5,TRBD1,CASSLGTGTQPQHF,TGTGCCAGCAGCTTAGGGACAGGGACTCAGCCCCAGCATTTT
medium-sized,TRBV20-1,TRBJ1-5,TRBD1,CSARPGQRNQPQHF,TGCAGTGCTAGGCCGGGACAGAGAAATCAGCCCCAGCATTTT
.,TRBV12-3/TRBV12-4,TRBJ2-7,.,CASREGQSYEQYF,TGTGCCAGCCGGGAGGGACAGTCCTACGAGCAGTACTTC
.,TRBV20-1,TRBJ2-5,TRBD1,CSARRTGREETQYF,TGCAGCGCAAGAAGGACAGGGCGGGAAGAGACCCAGTACTTC
few,TRBV7-2,TRBJ2-3,.,CASSLEYLRTDTQYF,TGTGCCAGCAGCTTAGAGTACCTTCGCACAGATACGCAGTATTTT
few,TRBV10-3,TRBJ2-2,.,CAISPGPPGELFF,TGTGCCATCAGCCCGGGCCCACCCGGGGAGCTGTTTTTT
.,TRBV4-2,TRBJ2-2,.,CASSQGGGELFF,TGTGCCAGCAGCCAAGGGGGTGGGGAGCTGTTTTTT
.,TRBV20-1,TRBJ1-5,.,CSAPGTSNQPQHF,TGCAGTGCTCCCGGGACAAGCAATCAGCCCCAGCATTTT
medium-sized,TRBV20-1,TRBJ2-5,.,CSARASLLGTQYF,TGCAGTGCTAGAGCCTCGCTTCTGGGGACCCAGTACTTC